Sequencing of this TCR beta chain was carried out in a study of chemoradiotherapy in HPV16-positive cancers. At the level of the study: Candidate HPV-specific T-cell clones and common TCR motifs came from functional assays in a couple of HPV16-positive patients.

Repeated repertoire sampling spanned the course of chemoradiotherapy. Profiled with immunoSEQ multiplex PCR; TCRdb holds only in-frame clones, not every one. The sample has 750 to 1,000 clones, around 94% seen once; the top ten hold more than 2.5%. The CDR3 runs to 16 residues. V lost 5 bases and J 5 bases, leaving 20 bases between the germline ends. Germline CDR1 reads SGHDT; CDR2 reads YYEEEE. The chain links TRBV5-6 to TRBJ1-5, with a weak D call TRBD1 (6 bases). This clonotype was obtained from a human donor with HPV-associated anogenital cancer. Specimen: tumor tissue, collected from a patient who underwent chemoradiotherapy. The CDR3 region has the DNA TGTGCCAGCAGAAGCGCCGGGACACCGTCTGATCAGCCCCAGCATTTT. Amino acids: CASRSAGTPSDQPQHF.